Listed below are T cell receptor beta chains from one sample, sequenced in a study of shared clonotypes between healthy human individuals. The protocol was immunoSEQ multiplex PCR, while the TCRdb copy is restricted to in-frame clones and leaves out a portion. The sample lists some 1 million clones; about 80% were seen once. The source material was memory CD4+ T cells sorted from blood. The receptor source for this set is a man in his late teens or twenties in good health. The CDR3 runs from the conserved cysteine through the conserved F or W. The D gene is left open where the match is weak. Clone size is shown for a subset of rows, as once, few, many or a class of expanded clone.

abundance	d_gene	v_gene	j_gene	CDR3aa	CDR3nt
.	TRBD2	TRBV2	TRBJ2-3	CASRTSGGPTDTQYF	TGTGCCAGCAGGACTAGCGGGGGGCCCACAGATACGCAGTATTTT
.	.	TRBV6-6	TRBJ2-5	CASSRSYQETQYF	TGTGCCAGCAGTCGATCGTACCAAGAGACCCAGTACTTC
.	TRBD1	TRBV7-4	TRBJ2-7	CASTPGTGAEQYF	TGTGCCAGCACCCCCGGGACAGGGGCCGAGCAGTACTTC
.	.	TRBV4-3	TRBJ2-1	CASSQDPGTYRKFF	TGCGCCAGCAGCCAAGACCCCGGTACATATCGTAAGTTCTTC
.	.	TRBV6-1	TRBJ2-3	CASRGHPGKDTQYF	TGTGCCAGCAGAGGACATCCGGGGAAAGATACGCAGTATTTT
.	.	TRBV19	TRBJ1-4	CASSKRSDATNEKLFF	TGTGCCAGTAGTAAAAGGTCGGATGCAACTAATGAAAAACTGTTTTTT
many	.	TRBV10-1	TRBJ1-5	CPHQPQHF	TGCCCCCATCAGCCCCAGCATTTT
few	.	TRBV19	TRBJ1-5	CASAQVENQPQHF	TGTGCCAGTGCCCAGGTGGAAAATCAGCCCCAGCATTTT
.	.	TRBV5-6	TRBJ1-6	CASSLEGTGISPLHF	TGTGCCAGCAGCTTGGAAGGCACAGGGATTTCACCCCTCCACTTT
.	TRBD2	TRBV5-4	TRBJ2-5	CASSSRLAGGETQYF	TGTGCCAGCAGCTCCCGACTAGCGGGAGGAGAGACCCAGTACTTC
.	TRBD2	TRBV30	TRBJ2-7	CAWKAGRGSYEQYF	TGTGCCTGGAAAGCCGGGAGGGGGTCCTACGAGCAGTACTTC
.	TRBD2	TRBV6-5	TRBJ2-2	CASRRTSGGVGELFF	TGTGCCAGCAGGAGGACTAGCGGAGGCGTCGGGGAGCTGTTTTTT
.	.	TRBV6-5	TRBJ1-6	CASSYGVPRNSPLHF	TGTGCCAGCAGTTACGGGGTGCCCCGTAACTCACCCCTCCACTTT
.	.	TRBV6-5	TRBJ2-7	CASSTRGEQYF	TGTGCCAGCAGTACCCGTGGGGAGCAGTACTTC
.	.	TRBV6-6	TRBJ2-7	CASSYSRDEQYF	TGTGCCAGCAGTTACTCGCGGGACGAGCAGTACTTC
few	TRBD2	TRBV7-9	TRBJ2-3	CASRMSGTSGRRMLDTQYF	TGTGCCAGCAGGATGTCCGGGACTAGCGGGCGCAGGATGTTGGATACGCAGTATTTT
.	.	TRBV6-1	TRBJ1-5	CASSGWSNSNQPQHF	TGTGCCAGCAGTGGATGGAGCAATAGCAATCAGCCCCAGCATTTT
.	.	TRBV27	TRBJ1-4	CASSLQGTKSEKLFF	TGTGCCAGCAGTTTGCAGGGAACTAAGTCTGAAAAACTGTTTTTT
.	TRBD2	TRBV4-1	TRBJ2-7	CASGAGGPSYEQYF	TGCGCCAGCGGGGCGGGAGGACCCTCCTACGAGCAGTACTTC
.	.	TRBV18	TRBJ1-6	CASSTRTENSPLHF	TGTGCCAGCTCAACACGGACGGAAAATTCACCCCTCCACTTT
.	TRBD2	TRBV7-6	TRBJ2-3	CASSLISGGGATDTQYF	TGTGCCAGCAGCCTAATCTCCGGCGGGGGGGCCACAGATACGCAGTATTTT
.	.	TRBV6-5	TRBJ2-3	CASSPLRRDTQYF	TGTGCCAGCAGTCCCCTGAGAAGAGATACGCAGTATTTT
.	.	TRBV7-2	TRBJ2-1	CASSPAGTPLYNEQFF	TGTGCCAGCAGCCCTGCCGGGACTCCGCTCTACAATGAGCAGTTCTTC
.	TRBD1	TRBV30	TRBJ1-1	CAWSQGGVTEAFF	TGTGCCTGGAGCCAGGGGGGGGTCACTGAAGCTTTCTTT
.	TRBD1	TRBV7-9	TRBJ1-2	CASSLAQTGYGYTF	TGTGCCAGCAGCTTAGCTCAGACAGGGTATGGCTACACCTTC
.	.	TRBV4-1	TRBJ2-2	CASSPRGEGAMGPGELFF	TGCGCCAGCAGCCCCAGGGGCGAGGGCGCCATGGGACCCGGGGAGCTGTTTTTT
few	TRBD1	TRBV6-1	TRBJ1-5	CASSWTGVDNQPQHF	TGTGCCAGCAGCTGGACAGGGGTCGACAATCAGCCCCAGCATTTT
.	TRBD1	TRBV30	TRBJ1-3	CAWSRNRGAGNTIYF	TGTGCCTGGAGTAGGAACAGGGGGGCTGGAAACACCATATATTTT
.	.	TRBV10-3	TRBJ1-5	CAISGNSNQPQHF	TGTGCCATCAGTGGAAACAGCAATCAGCCCCAGCATTTT
.	.	TRBV6-5	TRBJ2-2	CASRESGSPGELFF	TGTGCCAGCAGAGAGTCGGGGTCGCCCGGGGAGCTGTTTTTT
.	.	TRBV27	TRBJ2-1	CASSGYNEQFF	TGTGCCAGCAGTGGGTACAATGAGCAGTTCTTC
.	.	TRBV18	TRBJ1-4	CASSPGGREKLFF	TGTGCCAGCTCACCGGGGGGGCGTGAAAAACTGTTTTTT
.	TRBD2	TRBV30	TRBJ2-2	CAWSVLSGTGELFF	TGTGCCTGGAGTGTACTTAGCGGGACCGGGGAGCTGTTTTTT
.	.	TRBV5-1	TRBJ1-4	CASSDPGTYNEKLFF	TGCGCCAGCAGCGATCCCGGGACGTATAATGAAAAACTGTTTTTT
.	TRBD1	TRBV7-8	TRBJ1-5	CASSLGGQGNQPQHF	TGTGCCAGCAGCTTAGGGGGACAGGGAAATCAGCCCCAGCATTTT
.	TRBD1	TRBV2	TRBJ1-2	CASRLQGSKGYGYTF	TGTGCCAGCAGACTACAGGGGAGTAAAGGCTATGGCTACACCTTC
.	TRBD2	TRBV9	TRBJ2-1	CASSVSLAGGHNEQFF	TGTGCCAGCAGCGTTAGTCTAGCGGGAGGGCACAATGAGCAGTTCTTC
.	.	TRBV18	TRBJ2-7	CASSPGRSSYEQYF	TGTGCCAGCTCACCGGGACGGTCCTCCTACGAGCAGTACTTC
.	TRBD2	TRBV2	TRBJ2-3	CASKAGGGSPDTQYF	TGTGCCAGCAAAGCGGGAGGGGGGTCCCCAGATACGCAGTATTTT
.	TRBD1	TRBV5-1	TRBJ1-4	CASSLVGGTDNEKLFF	TGCGCCAGCAGCTTGGTGGGGGGGACAGACAATGAAAAACTGTTTTTT
.	TRBD1	TRBV7-2	TRBJ2-7	CASSLDWDRPGEQYF	TGTGCCAGCAGCTTAGACTGGGACAGGCCCGGGGAGCAGTACTTC
.	.	TRBV30	TRBJ1-3	CAFSRTADSGNTIYF	TGTGCCTTCTCCCGGACAGCTGACTCTGGAAACACCATATATTTT
.	TRBD2	TRBV14	TRBJ2-5	CASSRSGLKQETQYF	TGTGCCAGCAGCCGTAGCGGGCTAAAACAAGAGACCCAGTACTTC
.	.	TRBV7-2	TRBJ2-3	CASSLPYGTDTQYF	TGTGCCAGCAGCCTCCCCTACGGCACAGATACGCAGTATTTT
few	.	TRBV5-1	TRBJ1-1	CASSLAPGRDTEAFF	TGCGCCAGCAGCTTGGCCCCAGGGCGGGACACTGAAGCTTTCTTT
.	TRBD1	TRBV6-1	TRBJ1-1	CALGGRGGLYTEAFF	TGTGCCCTAGGGGGCAGGGGCGGTTTATACACTGAAGCTTTCTTT
.	TRBD1	TRBV6-6	TRBJ1-2	CASSSTGYGYTF	TGTGCCAGCAGTTCGACAGGGTATGGCTACACCTTC
.	TRBD1	TRBV30	TRBJ1-6	CAKAQGDGSPLHF	TGTGCCAAGGCACAGGGGGACGGATCACCCCTCCACTTT
.	TRBD2	TRBV15	TRBJ2-1	CATSKGLAGVEEQFF	TGTGCCACCAGCAAGGGACTAGCGGGAGTAGAGGAGCAGTTCTTC
.	TRBD2	TRBV7-2	TRBJ2-1	CASSLGLAGGSNEQFF	TGTGCCAGCAGCTTGGGACTAGCGGGAGGAAGCAATGAGCAGTTCTTC
.	.	TRBV28	TRBJ2-5	CASSAVGGLQETQYF	TGTGCCAGCAGTGCCGTCGGGGGTCTCCAAGAGACCCAGTACTTC
.	.	TRBV4-3	TRBJ2-3	CASSQDWTGADTQYF	TGCGCCAGCAGCCAAGACTGGACGGGAGCAGATACGCAGTATTTT
.	TRBD2	TRBV6-1	TRBJ2-7	CASTPASGSYEQYF	TGTGCCAGCACCCCGGCTAGCGGCTCCTACGAGCAGTACTTC
.	.	TRBV2	TRBJ1-3	CASSDYLWTGNTIYF	TGTGCCAGCAGTGATTATTTGTGGACTGGAAACACCATATATTTT